The 6 T cell receptor beta chains below were found in one sample sequenced in a study of blood T cell dynamics during melanoma immunotherapy. TCRdb's table, derived via immunoSEQ multiplex PCR, lists solely in-frame clones and lacks some. The data show roughly 10,000 clones, around 87% seen once. Time point specified: pre-treatment baseline. Specimen: blood, collected from a patient treated with checkpoint blockade. These receptors originate from a human donor with melanoma.

The chain combines TRBV4-3 with TRBJ2-3; D is ambiguous. Germline V gives CDR1 LGHNA, CDR2 YSLEER. Trimming left V 4 bases short and J 3 bases short, with 8 bases between. The CDR3 length is 13 residues. The CDR3 bases are TGCGCCAGCAGCCCGCGGACGACAGATACGCAGTATTTT. Its protein product is CASSPRTTDTQYF.

The gene calls are TRBV11-2 and TRBJ1-3; 8 nucleotides align to TRBD1. The V gene's germline CDR1 is SGHAT and CDR2 FQNNGV. There are 16 residues in the CDR3. Losses at the gene ends were 5 bases for V and 2 bases for J; bases not matched to a gene: 8. In DNA form, the CDR3 reads TGTGCCAGCAGCGACGCCTCAGGGGGCCCTGGAAACACCATATATTTT. Amino acid sequence: CASSDASGGPGNTIYF.

V and J are TRBV9 and TRBJ2-3; possibly TRBD1 or TRBD2 for D (5 bases each). Germline CDR1 is SGDLS and CDR2 is YYNGEE. V was trimmed by 5 bases and J by 1 base, leaving 17 bases between them. There are 16 residues in the CDR3. The CDR3 spells CASSETGKGGTDTQYF. CDR3 coding DNA: TGTGCCAGCAGTGAAACGGGAAAAGGGGGCACAGATACGCAGTATTTT.

CDR3 nucleotides: TGCGCCAGCAGCCCCCCCCCGAGGAACGCGAACACTGAAGCTTTCTTT. Its translation: CASSPPPRNANTEAFF. The rearrangement joins TRBV5-1 to TRBJ1-1; no clear D gene. Trimming stripped 4 bases from V and 1 base from J, with 17 bases between. The CDR3 covers 16 residues. Germline V CDR1 and CDR2: SGHRS, YFSETQ.

The rearrangement uses TRBV4-1 and TRBJ1-6; D is ambiguous. The CDR3 runs to 11 residues. Germline CDR1 is MGHRA and CDR2 is YSYEKL. Trimming pared 3 bases from V and 9 bases from J, leaving 3 bases between. The CDR3 region is CASSQGSPLHF. The CDR3, as DNA: TGCGCCAGCAGCCAGGGTTCACCCCTCCACTTT.

The chain is built from TRBV28 and TRBJ1-6; D may be TRBD1 (5 bases). Per the germline V gene, CDR1 is MDHEN and CDR2 is SYDVKM. This CDR3 region has 15 residues. V was trimmed by 5 bases and J by 4 bases, leaving 12 bases between them. CDR3: CASSQQDHYNSPLHF. For the CDR3, the DNA is TGTGCCAGCAGTCAACAGGATCATTATAATTCACCCCTCCACTTT.